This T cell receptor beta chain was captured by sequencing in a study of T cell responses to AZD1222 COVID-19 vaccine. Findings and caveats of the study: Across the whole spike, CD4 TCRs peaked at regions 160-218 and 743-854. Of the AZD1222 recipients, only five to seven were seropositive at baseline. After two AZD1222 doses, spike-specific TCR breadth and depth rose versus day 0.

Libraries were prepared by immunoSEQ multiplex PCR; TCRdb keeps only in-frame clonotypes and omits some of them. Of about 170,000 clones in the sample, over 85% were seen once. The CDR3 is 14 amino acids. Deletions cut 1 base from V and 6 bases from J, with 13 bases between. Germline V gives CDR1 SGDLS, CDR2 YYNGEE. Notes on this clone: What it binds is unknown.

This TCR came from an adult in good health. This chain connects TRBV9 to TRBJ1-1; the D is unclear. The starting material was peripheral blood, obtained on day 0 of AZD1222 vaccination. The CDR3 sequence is CASSVTRVGSEAFF. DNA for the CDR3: TGTGCCAGCAGCGTAACGAGGGTAGGTTCTGAAGCTTTCTTT.